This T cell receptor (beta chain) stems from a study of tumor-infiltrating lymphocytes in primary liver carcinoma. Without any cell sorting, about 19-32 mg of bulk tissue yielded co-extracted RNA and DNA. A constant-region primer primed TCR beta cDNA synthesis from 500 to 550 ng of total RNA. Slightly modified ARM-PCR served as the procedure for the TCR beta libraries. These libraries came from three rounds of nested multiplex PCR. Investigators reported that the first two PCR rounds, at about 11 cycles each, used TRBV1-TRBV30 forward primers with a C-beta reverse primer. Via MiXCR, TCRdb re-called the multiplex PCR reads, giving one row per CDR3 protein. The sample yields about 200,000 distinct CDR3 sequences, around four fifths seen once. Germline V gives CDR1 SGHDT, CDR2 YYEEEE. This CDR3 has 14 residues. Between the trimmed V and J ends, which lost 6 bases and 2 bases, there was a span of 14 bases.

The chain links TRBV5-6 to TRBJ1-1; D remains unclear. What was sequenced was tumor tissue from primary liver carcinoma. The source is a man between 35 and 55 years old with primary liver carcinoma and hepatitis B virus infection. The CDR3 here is CASNSYIVNTEAFF. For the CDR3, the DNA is TGTGCCAGCAACTCGTACATAGTAAACACTGAAGCTTTCTTT.